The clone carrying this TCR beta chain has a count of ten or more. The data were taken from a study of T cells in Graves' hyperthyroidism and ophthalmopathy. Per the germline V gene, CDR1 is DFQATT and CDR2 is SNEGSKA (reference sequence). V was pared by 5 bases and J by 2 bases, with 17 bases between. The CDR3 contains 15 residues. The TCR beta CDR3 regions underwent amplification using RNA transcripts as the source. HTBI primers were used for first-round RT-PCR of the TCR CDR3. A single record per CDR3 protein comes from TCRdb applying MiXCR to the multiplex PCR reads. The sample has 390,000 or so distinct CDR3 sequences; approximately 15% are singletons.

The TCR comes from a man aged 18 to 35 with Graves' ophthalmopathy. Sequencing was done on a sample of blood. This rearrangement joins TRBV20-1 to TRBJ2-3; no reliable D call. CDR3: CSAAAGSTITDTQYF. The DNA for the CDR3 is TGCAGTGCTGCCGCCGGAAGCACGATCACAGATACGCAGTATTTT.